This T cell receptor beta chain is from a study of cytomegalovirus exposure and HLA in healthy donors. Regarding the study as a whole: Indistinguishable V segments, including TRBV6-2 and TRBV6-3, were excluded. Previously analyzed data showed that most TCR beta V segments were productive at a frequency of about 87% or about 30%. It is likely that the observed cluster of highly shared sequence variants was a sequencing artifact. Upon later analysis, TCR association rates were observed to vary by HLA locus, being highest for DRB1 and lowest for HLA-C.

V trimming: 0 bases; J trimming: 8 bases; junction bases outside the gene matches: 4. This CDR3 has 15 amino acids. Germline V gene sequence: CDR1 MNHNS, CDR2 SASEGT. This PCR relied on a set of 60 Vbeta primers and 13 Jbeta primers. Measured with immunoSEQ multiplex PCR; TCRdb has only the in-frame clones, and not every one. The data hold approximately 150,000 clones, with roughly 80% observed a single time. This clone was counted between two and nine times. The target antigen is unknown. This chain links TRBV6-1 with TRBJ1-4; TRBD1 matches at 9 bases. What was sequenced was PBMCs. The receptor was isolated from a man aged 45-65 years in good health and CMV-seropositive. The DNA for the CDR3 is TGTGCCAGCAGTGAAGCCGGGACAGGGAGAGAAAAACTGTTTTTT. Amino acid sequence: CASSEAGTGREKLFF.